The clone carrying this TCR beta chain showed up just a few times. The data are from a study of blood T cells in healthy people across ages. The use of a sample-barcoded 5' primer and a J-beta primer mix characterized a second PCR of about 7 to 12 cycles. With 12 random nucleotides, a template-switch adaptor tagged each individual cDNA molecule. Each CDR3 protein gets one entry after TCRdb re-called the 5' RACE reads with MiXCR. The table shows 920,000 or so distinct CDR3 sequences, with roughly 45% occurring only once. Each donor had around 11 milliliters of peripheral blood drawn. With each sample, at least 6 micrograms of total RNA were extracted. CDR1 and CDR2 (germline): SGDLS, YYNGEE. With 0 bases clipped from V and 8 bases from J, the junction kept 6 bases outside the gene matches. This CDR3 is built from 15 residues.

Sequenced: blood. The chain has TRBV9 and TRBJ2-4, with TRBD1 identical over 9 bases. The origin of this receptor is a woman between 55 and 75 years old in good health. The CDR3 region has the DNA TGTGCCAGCAGCGTAGCGGGACAGGGTATCGACATTCAGTACTTC. Its protein product is CASSVAGQGIDIQYF. Supplemented by reference TRBV9 and TRBJ2-4, the full variable domain reads DSGVTQTPKHLITATGQRVTLRCSPRSGDLSVYWYQQSLDQGLQFLIQYYNGEERAKGNILERFSAQQFPDLHSELNLSSLELGDSALYFCASSVAGQGIDIQYFGAGTRLSVL.